This entry features one T cell receptor beta chain sequence. The data belong to a study of cytomegalovirus exposure and HLA in healthy donors. The CDR3 runs to 18 residues. The germline CDR1 and CDR2 sequences are ENHRY and SYGVKD. V shed 2 bases, J shed 1 base, and the junction held 13 bases outside the gene matches. Libraries were prepared by immunoSEQ multiplex PCR; TCRdb keeps only in-frame clonotypes and omits some of them. The sample lists about 130,000 clones, roughly 87% occurring once. Sequencing was carried out using PBMCs. The source is a woman aged 18-29 years in good health and CMV-seropositive. The V gene is TRBV10-3, the J gene TRBJ2-5; 7 bases map to TRBD1. The CDR3: CAISEPKRKGQSQETQYF. In DNA form, the CDR3 reads TGTGCCATCAGTGAGCCGAAGAGAAAGGGACAGTCCCAAGAGACCCAGTACTTC.